This is a list of T cell receptor beta chains from one sample in a study of response to subunit inactivated influenza vaccine. A single record per CDR3 protein comes from TCRdb applying MiXCR to the RT-PCR reads. The sample has approximately 500,000 distinct CDR3 sequences; over 10% are singletons. The sequencing here drew on PBMCs from blood, taken roughly 48 days after vaccination. The receptors were gathered from a man aged 50 to 59 who received an inactivated influenza vaccine. Each CDR3 is given with its conserved first and last residue. D genes are given only for firm matches. A clone size is listed for some rows: how often the clone was seen (once, few, many), or a class if it is expanded.

V,D,J,size,CDR3,DNA
TRBV7-8,TRBD1,TRBJ2-3,.,CASSLALGTGVSDTQYF,TGTGCCAGCAGCTTAGCACTCGGGACAGGGGTTAGCGATACGCAGTATTTT
TRBV12-3/TRBV12-4,.,TRBJ2-1,few,CASSFNRENEQFF,TGTGCCAGCAGTTTCAACAGGGAGAATGAGCAGTTCTTC
TRBV12-3/TRBV12-4,TRBD1,TRBJ1-1,few,CASSLVMTGKLETEAFF,TGTGCCAGCAGTTTAGTCATGACAGGGAAATTGGAGACTGAAGCTTTCTTT
TRBV7-3,.,TRBJ2-3,many,CASSLTSKDTQYF,TGTGCCAGCAGCTTAACGTCGAAAGATACGCAGTATTTT
TRBV6-1,.,TRBJ1-5,.,CASSELGGYSNQPQHF,TGTGCCAGCAGTGAACTAGGGGGATATAGCAATCAGCCCCAGCATTTT
TRBV7-3,.,TRBJ1-1,.,CASSRDIGKNTEAFF,TGTGCCAGCAGCCGCGATATTGGGAAGAACACTGAAGCTTTCTTT
TRBV5-1,.,TRBJ2-1,many,CASSLAQNVNEQFF,TGCGCCAGCAGCTTGGCACAGAATGTAAATGAGCAGTTCTTC
TRBV6-5,.,TRBJ2-7,few,CASSLDIRSYEQYF,TGTGCCAGCAGTTTAGACATTCGCTCCTACGAGCAGTACTTC
TRBV6-2/TRBV6-3,TRBD2,TRBJ2-7,few,CASSRPFRGVDYEQYF,TGTGCCAGCAGTCGACCATTCCGGGGGGTCGACTACGAGCAGTACTTC
TRBV11-2,.,TRBJ2-1,.,CASSSGRGHYNEQFF,TGTGCCAGCAGCTCGGGGCGGGGTCATTACAATGAGCAGTTCTTC
TRBV12-3/TRBV12-4,.,TRBJ1-2,few,CASSAAAGVGYTF,TGTGCCAGCAGTGCAGCCGCAGGGGTTGGCTACACCTTC
TRBV7-2,.,TRBJ1-3,many,CASSYPHVGNTIYF,TGTGCCAGCAGCTACCCGCATGTGGGAAACACCATATATTTT
TRBV28,.,TRBJ2-7,.,CASSQRGGLAVSYEQYF,TGTGCCAGCAGTCAAAGGGGGGGGCTAGCGGTCTCCTACGAGCAGTACTTC
TRBV5-1,TRBD2,TRBJ2-1,many,CASSLTGTSGNLAYNEQFF,TGCGCCAGCAGCTTGACCGGGACTAGCGGGAACCTAGCCTACAATGAGCAGTTCTTC
TRBV12-3/TRBV12-4,.,TRBJ2-2,many,CASSSGPLGGTGELFF,TGTGCCAGCAGTTCGGGACCATTGGGGGGCACCGGGGAGCTGTTTTTT
TRBV27,.,TRBJ1-6,.,CASSILFEGLDSPLHF,TGTGCCAGCAGTATTCTATTCGAAGGTCTCGATTCACCCCTCCACTTT
TRBV10-3,.,TRBJ2-7,few,CATYNRGESYEQYF,TGTGCCACCTATAACCGGGGCGAGTCCTACGAGCAGTACTTC
TRBV10-3,.,TRBJ1-6,.,CAISESGSSYNSPLDF,TGTGCCATCAGTGAGTCGGGCAGCTCCTATAATTCACCCCTCGACTTT
TRBV12-3/TRBV12-4,TRBD1,TRBJ2-1,.,CASSSEIRQGRLGEQFF,TGTGCCAGCAGTTCGGAAATCCGACAGGGTCGATTGGGTGAGCAGTTCTTC
TRBV3-1,TRBD2,TRBJ2-7,few,CASSQRGEDEQYF,TGTGCCAGCAGCCAACGGGGGGAAGACGAGCAGTACTTC
TRBV6-5,.,TRBJ1-1,many,CASSYGLVLGGKAEAFF,TGTGCCAGCAGTTACGGTCTGGTACTAGGGGGGAAGGCCGAAGCTTTCTTT
TRBV25-1,.,TRBJ1-1,many,CASSEFAEMNTEAFF,TGTGCCAGCAGTGAATTCGCTGAGATGAACACTGAAGCTTTCTTT
TRBV20-1,TRBD1,TRBJ1-2,few,CSAGDRPTLYGYTF,TGCAGTGCTGGGGACAGGCCCACTCTCTATGGCTACACCTTC
TRBV28,.,TRBJ2-6,few,CASSPRGGLSGANVLTF,TGTGCCAGCAGTCCCCGTGGCGGGCTCTCTGGGGCCAACGTCCTGACTTTC
TRBV12-3/TRBV12-4,.,TRBJ1-2,few,CASSALLLSYKRDYGYTF,TGTGCCAGCAGTGCTCTACTGTTATCTTACAAAAGAGACTATGGCTACACCTTC
TRBV12-3/TRBV12-4,.,TRBJ2-3,many,CASSSDASSDTQYF,TGTGCCAGCAGTTCCGACGCATCCTCAGATACGCAGTATTTT
TRBV6-2/TRBV6-3,.,TRBJ2-1,.,CASSYRTANEQFF,TGTGCCAGCAGTTATCGCACCGCCAATGAGCAGTTCTTC
TRBV6-2/TRBV6-3,TRBD1,TRBJ1-2,.,CASIQPGTGRRYGYTF,TGTGCCAGCATCCAACCCGGGACAGGGAGGAGGTATGGCTACACCTTC
TRBV5-1,.,TRBJ1-1,.,CASAMTVPTEAFF,TGCGCCAGCGCCATGACAGTGCCCACTGAAGCTTTCTTT
TRBV28,TRBD1,TRBJ2-7,few,CASSLWGQGYSYEQYF,TGTGCCAGCAGTTTATGGGGACAGGGGTACTCCTACGAGCAGTACTTC
TRBV3-1,.,TRBJ1-1,.,CASSQDFTGPRNTEAFF,TGTGCCAGCAGCCAAGATTTTACGGGACCCCGGAACACTGAAGCTTTCTTT
TRBV7-2,TRBD1,TRBJ2-7,few,CASRRPGQGSHEQYF,TGTGCCAGCAGACGCCCGGGACAGGGTTCCCACGAGCAGTACTTC
TRBV7-2,.,TRBJ1-1,few,CASSLNGQLNTEAFF,TGTGCCAGCAGCTTAAATGGACAGCTGAACACTGAAGCTTTCTTT
TRBV20-1,.,TRBJ1-6,few,CSARVVGGRLNSPLHF,TGCAGTGCTAGAGTGGTCGGGGGACGTCTAAATTCACCCCTCCACTTT
TRBV6-2/TRBV6-3,TRBD2,TRBJ2-1,few,CASTPGRLAGYNEQFF,TGTGCCAGCACCCCTGGGAGGCTAGCGGGATACAATGAGCAGTTCTTC
TRBV6-1,.,TRBJ1-4,few,CASSRDPGGEKLFF,TGTGCCAGCAGTCGGGACCCGGGGGGTGAAAAACTGTTTTTT
TRBV20-1,TRBD1,TRBJ1-6,many,CSASLPRGQDNSPLHF,TGCAGTGCTAGTCTCCCCAGGGGGCAGGATAATTCACCCCTCCACTTT
TRBV20-1,TRBD2,TRBJ2-1,.,CSARALAGLYEQFF,TGCAGTGCTAGAGCACTAGCGGGACTATATGAGCAGTTCTTC
TRBV20-1,TRBD2,TRBJ2-1,many,CSARAGTSRSNEQFF,TGCAGTGCTCGAGCCGGGACTAGCAGGTCAAATGAGCAGTTCTTC
TRBV6-5,.,TRBJ1-2,few,CASSYRGGEGYTF,TGTGCCAGCAGTTACCGGGGGGGTGAGGGCTACACCTTC
TRBV6-2/TRBV6-3,TRBD2,TRBJ2-6,.,CASIPKGLAGGSGANVLTF,TGTGCCAGCATTCCAAAAGGACTAGCGGGAGGTTCTGGGGCCAACGTCCTGACTTTC
TRBV20-1,.,TRBJ2-7,few,CSAKVREQYF,TGCAGTGCTAAAGTTCGGGAGCAGTACTTC
TRBV6-2/TRBV6-3,TRBD2,TRBJ2-3,.,CASSNGLAFTDTQYF,TGTGCCAGCAGTAACGGACTAGCGTTCACAGATACGCAGTATTTT
TRBV4-1,.,TRBJ2-7,few,CASSQVLSGGGIAYEQYF,TGCGCCAGCAGCCAAGTTTTGTCCGGAGGGGGTATCGCCTACGAGCAGTACTTC
TRBV6-5,.,TRBJ2-2,many,CASSYLRSGELFF,TGTGCCAGCAGTTATCTAAGATCCGGGGAGCTGTTTTTT
TRBV3-1,.,TRBJ2-3,.,CASSHLAWLGSTDTQYF,TGTGCCAGCAGCCATCTAGCATGGTTGGGAAGCACAGATACGCAGTATTTT
TRBV6-5,.,TRBJ1-2,.,CASSSRLLGDYGYTF,TGTGCCAGCAGTTCCAGACTCTTGGGGGACTATGGCTACACCTTC
TRBV12-3/TRBV12-4,TRBD1,TRBJ2-7,many,CASSLGQGEYEQYF,TGTGCCAGCAGTCTGGGACAGGGGGAATACGAGCAGTACTTC
TRBV7-2,.,TRBJ1-5,.,CASSLSRFRAQHF,TGTGCCAGCAGCTTAAGCAGGTTTCGAGCCCAGCATTTT
TRBV29-1,.,TRBJ1-1,few,CSVAGTSTEAFF,TGCAGCGTCGCCGGGACATCCACTGAAGCTTTCTTT
TRBV5-1,TRBD1,TRBJ2-7,few,CASTLTGLPYEQYF,TGCGCCAGCACCCTGACAGGGCTCCCCTACGAGCAGTACTTC
TRBV20-1,.,TRBJ1-2,few,CSATGYGYTF,TGCAGTGCAACAGGGTATGGCTACACCTTC